The clone carrying this T cell receptor (beta chain) was seen many times. Given a much more abundant clone one base away, this may be a read error. The read finishes 3 residues shy of the CDR3 end, and the germline J gene is used to complete it. The table came from immunoSEQ multiplex PCR; TCRdb's copy has only in-frame clones and leaves some out. The specimen has around 55,000 clones, none found just once. This sample was taken from a study of T cell clonality in common variable immunodeficiency. The CDR3 contains 14 residues. The germline V gene has CDR1 GTSNPN and CDR2 SVGIG (reference sequence). The V gene is TRBV30, the J gene TRBJ2-3; 8 bases agree with TRBD1. The receptor comes from a person between 18 and 75 years old in good health. Sequencing was performed on peripheral blood mononuclear cells. Incomplete CDR3 DNA: TGTGCCTGGAGTGCCGGACAGGGAAGTCAGCCG. Its translation is CAWSAGQGSQP. The entire CDR3 is CAWSAGQGSQPQYF.